This TCR beta chain was captured in a study of T cells after somatic rescue of genetic block. This clone was seen once. Germline lookup yields CDR1 MGHDK and CDR2 SYGVNS. Trimming pared 5 bases from V and 8 bases from J, leaving 22 bases between. CDR3 length: 17 residues. Libraries were prepared by immunoSEQ multiplex PCR; TCRdb keeps only in-frame clonotypes and omits some of them. The repertoire includes some 74,000 clones, more than 75% of them detected once, and about 3% sits in the top ten. The sequence was obtained from a man aged 30 to 45. Sequenced material: peripheral blood mononuclear cells (PBMCs). This sequence joins TRBV25-1 and TRBJ1-6; tentatively, D is TRBD1 (5 bases). The CDR3 DNA reads as TGTGCCAGCAGTCCCCACCCCGGGGCAGGCAATGATTCACCCCTCCACTTT. Translation: CASSPHPGAGNDSPLHF.